Sequencing of this T cell receptor beta chain was carried out in a study of blood T cells in healthy people across ages. The study, taken as a whole, reports: Age showed a roughly linear inverse relationship with TCR beta diversity per million T cells. There were more naive CD4+ cells and higher diversity in long-lived donors than in aged donors.

Through a sample-barcoded 5' primer and a J-beta primer mix, a second PCR was run for roughly 6 to 12 cycles. Every cDNA molecule carried a tag from a template-switch adaptor bearing 12 random nucleotides. One entry per CDR3 protein, called by TCRdb with MiXCR from the 5' RACE reads. The sample shows fewer than 800,000 distinct CDR3 sequences, under 25% of them seen only once. Both ends counted, the CDR3 spans 14 residues. The germline gives CDR1 LNHNV, CDR2 YYDKDF (reference sequence). Note on this clonotype: The target antigen is unknown. It is unclear where the CDR3 begins or ends on the DNA, so no DNA is shown, and the CDR3 is as TCRdb lists it.

The rearrangement joins TRBV15 to TRBJ2-4. This clonotype was sampled from a man aged 65 to 85 in good health. The sample consisted of blood. CDR3 protein: CATSSSSELNIQYF.